A single T cell receptor (beta chain) is shown here with its context. Its target is not known. This specimen belongs to a study of T cell clonotyping in hematopoietic cell transplantation. CDR1 and CDR2 from the germline V gene are SGHAT and FQDESV (reference sequence). After removal of 3 bases from V and 8 bases from J, the junction contained 7 bases not matched to a gene. This CDR3 is 14 amino acids long. Libraries were prepared by immunoSEQ multiplex PCR; TCRdb keeps only in-frame clonotypes and omits some of them. The sample consists of approximately 25,000 clones, roughly 95% of them appearing once. Points from the study as a whole: Cells were unsorted, so CD4 and CD8 contributions were not separated. Recipient TCR diversity dropped after transplant; expanded clonotypes rose from day 30 to 180. Higher Inverse Simpson Index values in graft donor and pretransplant recipient predicted broader posttransplant TCR diversity.

The sequence was collected from a man aged 50 to 60 in good health. Some clones in this sample may be carry-over from other donors' samples. Sequenced sample: peripheral blood mononuclear cells. The V gene is TRBV11-1, the J gene TRBJ1-2, with 9 positions matching TRBD1. The CDR3 loop reads CASSFAGTGFGYTF. The CDR3 DNA sequence: TGTGCCAGCAGCTTCGCCGGGACAGGGTTCGGCTACACCTTC.